The 30 T cell receptor beta chains given below trace back to one sample, sequenced in a study of T cell responses to AZD1222 COVID-19 vaccine. TCRdb keeps only in-frame clones here, not all; method: immunoSEQ multiplex PCR. The top ten hold about 6.9% of the sample, which has roughly 160,000 clones, around 89% seen once. This specimen consisted of peripheral blood, obtained on day 0 of AZD1222 vaccination. All receptors derive from an adult in good health.

The chain joins TRBV6-5 to TRBJ2-1, with D possibly TRBD2 on 5 matching bases. The CDR3 sequence is 12 residues long. Germline-derived CDR1 and CDR2 are MNHEY and SVGAGI. V was cut by 5 bases and J by 10 bases, with 12 bases left in between. This chain's CDR3 is CASSPRLPEQFF. CDR3 DNA sequence: TGTGCCAGCAGTCCTAGACTACCGGAGCAGTTCTTC.

CDR3 DNA sequence: TGTGCCAGCAGCTTGGAGGACAGGGGTGTTACCGGGGAGCTGTTTTTT. This gives the protein CASSLEDRGVTGELFF. The V and J genes are TRBV5-6 and TRBJ2-2; 9 bases align to TRBD1. The CDR3 length is 16 residues. Trimming at V came to 0 bases and at J to 5 bases, leaving 5 bases not matched to a gene. Germline assignment: CDR1 SGHDT and CDR2 YYEEEE. Together with reference TRBV5-6 and TRBJ2-2, the CDR3 gives the full variable domain: DAGVTQSPTHLIKTRGQQVTLRCSPKSGHDTVSWYQQALGQGPQFIFQYYEEEERQRGNFPDRFSGHQFPNYSSELNVNALLLGDSALYLCASSLEDRGVTGELFFGEGSRLTVL.

The rearrangement uses TRBV7-9 and TRBJ1-2; unclear D gene. CDR3 length: 13 amino acids. The germline V and J ends were trimmed by 5 bases and 5 bases, with 12 bases remaining between them. Germline V lookup: CDR1 SEHNR, CDR2 FQNEAQ (reference sequence). The CDR3 sequence: CASSNLNPYGYTF. The DNA for the CDR3 is TGTGCCAGCAGCAACCTTAACCCGTATGGCTACACCTTC.

As DNA, the CDR3 is TGCGCCAGCAGCCAAGATTGGAGCGGGGGGGCTTACGAGCAGTACTTC. This translates into CASSQDWSGGAYEQYF. The genes are TRBV4-3 and TRBJ2-7, with 10 bases aligning to TRBD2. Trimming cost V 0 bases and J 4 bases; bases outside gene matches: 6. This CDR3 has 16 residues. The germline V gene has CDR1 LGHNA and CDR2 YSLEER.

This clone was counted a few times. The V call is TRBV14, the J call TRBJ2-1; D is possibly TRBD1 or TRBD2 (5 bases each). Trimming left V 3 bases short and J 0 bases short, with 9 bases between. CDR1 is SGHDN and CDR2 is FVKESK in the germline V gene. The CDR3 extends over 15 amino acids. The CDR3 region has the DNA TGTGCCAGCAGCCACCCGGGGCCCTCCTACAATGAGCAGTTCTTC. This translates into CASSHPGPSYNEQFF.

The chain carries TRBV12-3 or TRBV12-4 and TRBJ1-1; D possibly corresponds to TRBD1 (6 bases). The CDR3 loop spans 13 amino acids. V was pared by 2 bases and J by 5 bases, with 9 bases between. CDR3 protein: CASSLRGGTEAFF. The CDR3 nucleotides read TGTGCCAGCAGTTTACGAGGGGGGACTGAAGCTTTCTTT.

The chain uses TRBV7-9 and TRBJ2-7; D is undetermined. The CDR3 runs to 16 residues. Per germline, CDR1 SEHNR and CDR2 FQNEAQ (reference sequence). Trimming removed 5 bases at V and 3 bases at J, with 20 bases between. CDR3 in DNA: TGTGCCAGCAGCCCCCGAAGGGCTACCACGGGCTACGAGCAGTACTTC. It translates to CASSPRRATTGYEQYF.

The table lists this clone with a count of one. This sample also contains other DNA sequences that code for the same CDR3. The chain is built from TRBV5-1 and TRBJ1-1; D is unclear. The CDR3 is 13 amino acids. CDR1 SGHRS and CDR2 YFSETQ come from the germline V gene. Trimming shortened V by 5 bases and J by 2 bases, and 10 bases separated the two germline ends. For the CDR3, the DNA is TGCGCCAGCAGTTGGGCGGGTAACACTGAAGCTTTCTTT. Protein: CASSWAGNTEAFF.

This clone was found a few times. Here the CDR3 DNA reads TGTGCCAGCAGCGCCGTGGGAAGGGACACTGAAGCTTTCTTT. It is translated as CASSAVGRDTEAFF. The V call is TRBV5-6, the J call TRBJ1-1, with unresolved D. V was cut by 4 bases and J by 3 bases, with 13 bases left in between. Germline V CDR1 and CDR2: SGHDT, YYEEEE. The CDR3 contains 14 residues.

In its sample, this clone was seen a few times. The chain uses TRBV19 and TRBJ1-2, with a tentative D call TRBD1 (5 bases). The CDR3 covers 14 residues. Germline V gene sequence: CDR1 LNHDA, CDR2 SQIVND (reference sequence). V dropped 8 bases and J dropped 4 bases, with 17 bases sitting between them. The CDR3 spells CASERTGTAYGYTF. CDR3 DNA: TGTGCCAGTGAAAGAACCGGGACTGCCTATGGCTACACCTTC.

The gene calls are TRBV7-3 and TRBJ2-1; a weak D match, TRBD2 (6 bases). V lost 3 bases and J lost 10, with 10 bases in between. Germline lookup yields CDR1 SGHTA and CDR2 FQGTGA. The CDR3 length is 12 residues. The CDR3 bases are TGTGCCAGCAGCTTCTTTGGGGGGGAGCAGTTCTTC. This codes for CASSFFGGEQFF.

V usage is TRBV7-3 and J usage is TRBJ2-3, with TRBD1 as a possible D gene (6 bases). Between the trimmed V and J ends, which lost 0 bases and 4 bases, there was a span of 11 bases. The CDR3 contains 15 residues. CDR1 is SGHTA, CDR2 FQGTGA, per germline. The CDR3 region has the DNA TGTGCCAGCAGCTTAACGACCAGGGGTTCAGATACGCAGTATTTT. Translation: CASSLTTRGSDTQYF.

The rearrangement uses TRBV6-5 and TRBJ2-7; 7 positions agree with TRBD2. The CDR3 totals 15 residues. V lost 6 bases, J lost 7 bases, and 15 bases stayed unmatched. Germline CDR1 MNHEY, CDR2 SVGAGI. CDR3 sequence reads: CASRSWGGVILEQYV. CDR3 nucleotides: TGTGCCAGCAGATCATGGGGGGGGGTAATACTAGAGCAGTACGTC.

This clone was detected only a few times. The CDR3 loop is CASSSSYEQYF. CDR3 bases: TGTGCCAGCAGCTCCTCCTACGAGCAGTACTTC. This sequence joins TRBV13 and TRBJ2-7; D gene uncertain. Germline CDR1 reads PRHDT; CDR2 reads FYEKMQ (reference sequence). The CDR3 covers 11 residues. V was trimmed by 4 bases and J by 0 bases, leaving 1 base between them.

This clone was seen more than once but under ten times. The chain is built from TRBV27 and TRBJ2-3; no clear D gene. This CDR3 is built from 14 residues. V lost 2 bases to trimming and J lost 4 bases, with 10 bases between them. CDR1 and CDR2 from the germline V gene are MNHEY and SMNVEV (reference sequence). CDR3 coding DNA: TGTGCCAGCAGTTTAGTTTTGGGGTCAGATACGCAGTATTTT. Translation: CASSLVLGSDTQYF.

The chain has TRBV13 and TRBJ2-7; tentatively, D is TRBD2 (6 bases). From germline, CDR1 is PRHDT and CDR2 FYEKMQ (reference sequence). The CDR3 totals 16 residues. V was pared by 2 bases and J by 5 bases, with 19 bases between. The CDR3 nucleotides are TGTGCCAGCAGCTTATCAGGAGGGTCAGGTTGGAACGAGCAGTACTTC. Protein: CASSLSGGSGWNEQYF.

The chain links TRBV3-1 (or the pseudogene TRBV3-2) to TRBJ2-2, with D possibly being TRBD2 (5 bases). The CDR3 sequence is 18 residues long. Germline CDR1 is LGHDT and CDR2 is YNNKEL (reference sequence). Trimming took 0 bases from V and 5 from J, leaving 19 bases between them. CDR3: CASSQDITNSPGTGELFF. As DNA, the CDR3 is TGTGCCAGCAGCCAAGATATCACTAACAGCCCGGGGACCGGGGAGCTGTTTTTT.

Notes on this clone: The sample contains more than one DNA sequence encoding this CDR3. The chain is built from TRBV6-5 and TRBJ1-1, with D unclear. This CDR3 spans 13 amino acids. Germline-derived CDR1 and CDR2 are MNHEY and SVGAGI. V was shortened by 5 bases and J by 1 base, with 8 bases between the two germline ends. The CDR3 DNA reads TGTGCCAGCAGTCCATCATCGAACACTGAAGCTTTCTTT. Protein: CASSPSSNTEAFF.

The chain employs TRBV5-1 and TRBJ2-7; 8 bases map to TRBD1. The germline V gene has CDR1 SGHRS and CDR2 YFSETQ. J was trimmed by 1 base and V by 3 bases; bases with no gene match: 12. The CDR3 has 17 residues. CDR3 in DNA: TGCGCCAGCAGCTCGCAGCCGACAGGGGTCGTTTCCTACGAGCAGTACGTC. Its protein is CASSSQPTGVVSYEQYV.

This chain uses TRBV23-1 with TRBJ2-2, with unresolved D. TRBV23-1 is assigned to the ORF class and has an uncertain function. This CDR3 contains 15 residues. The V gene lost 2 bases and the J gene lost 2 bases, with 9 bases spanning the gap. CDR3 DNA: TGCGCCAGCAGTCAACAGGACGGCAACACCGGGGAGCTGTTTTTT. It is translated as CASSQQDGNTGELFF.

The CDR3 sequence: CASSIPLEGKNIQYF. The CDR3 region has the DNA TGCGCCAGCAGCATACCTTTGGAAGGGAAAAACATTCAGTACTTC. The chain carries TRBV5-1 and TRBJ2-4; D not certain. Between the trimmed V and J ends, which lost 4 bases and 4 bases, there was a span of 15 bases. This CDR3 comprises 15 residues. Looked up from germline, CDR1 is SGHRS and CDR2 is YFSETQ. The full variable domain, its missing parts supplied by reference TRBV5-1 and TRBJ2-4, is KAGVTQTPRYLIKTRGQQVTLSCSPISGHRSVSWYQQTPGQGLQFLFEYFSETQRNKGNFPGRFSGRQFSNSRSEMNVSTLELGDSALYLCASSIPLEGKNIQYFGAGTRLSVL.

The chain combines TRBV19 with TRBJ1-3; unclear D gene. CDR3 size: 16 residues. Trimming stripped 3 bases from V and 0 bases from J, with 12 bases between. Germline CDR1 is LNHDA and CDR2 is SQIVND (reference sequence). The CDR3 region is CASSIGEQNSGNTIYF. CDR3 in DNA: TGTGCCAGTAGTATCGGAGAACAGAACTCTGGAAACACCATATATTTT.

This chain links TRBV6-6 with TRBJ1-4; tentative D call: TRBD1 (5 bases). Trimming removed 6 bases at V and 7 bases at J, with 15 bases between. In germline, CDR1 is MNHNY, CDR2 SVGAGI (reference sequence). The CDR3 totals 14 residues. The CDR3 here is CASSWDLVGEKLFF. Written as DNA, the CDR3 is TGTGCCAGCAGCTGGGACCTAGTGGGTGAAAAACTGTTTTTT.

This chain joins TRBV18 and TRBJ2-1; D is unresolved. CDR1 KGHSH and CDR2 LQKENI come from the germline V gene. The CDR3 contains 14 residues. V was pared by 4 bases and J by 8 bases, with 15 bases between. The CDR3 nucleotides are TGTGCCAGCTCACGAGGTGCAGTTTTAGATGAGCAGTTCTTC. Translating it yields CASSRGAVLDEQFF. The entire variable domain, with the rest obtained from reference TRBV18 and TRBJ2-1, is as follows: NAGVMQNPRHLVRRRGQEARLRCSPMKGHSHVYWYRQLPEEGLKFMVYLQKENIIDESGMPKERFSAEFPKEGPSILRIQQVVRGDSAAYFCASSRGAVLDEQFFGPGTRLTVL.

This clone has just a few counts. The chain joins TRBV19 to TRBJ1-5; 9 nucleotides agree with TRBD1. Trimming took 5 bases from V and 4 from J; bases not matched to a gene: 9. The CDR3 covers 16 residues. Germline V gene sequence: CDR1 LNHDA, CDR2 SQIVND (reference sequence). For the CDR3, the DNA is TGTGCCAGTAGTTCTTCGACAGGGGGGAGTAATCAGCCCCAGCATTTT. Residues: CASSSSTGGSNQPQHF.

This CDR3 is CASSRGTGLDSPLHF. CDR3 sequence (DNA): TGTGCCAGCAGCAGGGGGACAGGGCTTGATTCACCCCTCCACTTT. The J gene is TRBJ1-6, the V gene TRBV6-5; 9 bases agree with TRBD1. The germline V gene encodes CDR1 MNHEY and CDR2 SVGAGI. The CDR3 sequence is 15 residues long. V shed 6 bases and J 8 bases; nucleotides not matched to a gene: 8.

This clone was recorded a few times. The chain uses TRBV25-1 and TRBJ1-4; a possible D gene is TRBD1 (5 bases). Trimming removed 1 base from V and 8 bases from J, with 14 bases in between. Looked up from germline, CDR1 is MGHDK and CDR2 is SYGVNS. The CDR3 runs to 15 residues. The DNA of the CDR3 is TGTGCCAGCAGTGAATGGTACTCGGGGACGGAAAAACTGTTTTTT. Its translation: CASSEWYSGTEKLFF. Together with reference TRBV25-1 and TRBJ1-4, the CDR3 gives the full variable domain: EADIYQTPRYLVIGTGKKITLECSQTMGHDKMYWYQQDPGMELHLIHYSYGVNSTEKGDLSSESTVSRIRTEHFPLTLESARPSHTSQYLCASSEWYSGTEKLFFGSGTQLSVL.

Details on this clone: The sample has other DNA sequences that encode this CDR3 too. The chain is built from TRBV6-5 and TRBJ1-5, with D hard to call. The germline gives CDR1 MNHEY, CDR2 SVGAGI. This CDR3 region has 14 residues. V was trimmed by 2 bases and J by 2 bases, leaving 7 bases between them. In DNA form, the CDR3 reads TGTGCCAGCAGTTACCGGGAGGGCAATCAGCCCCAGCATTTT. Its protein is CASSYREGNQPQHF.

The chain joins TRBV7-2 to TRBJ2-7; 12 positions match TRBD1. CDR3 length: 18 residues. The V and J ends lost 4 bases and 4 bases, in that order; junction bases with no gene match: 14. In germline, CDR1 is SGHTA, CDR2 FQGNSA. CDR3 coding DNA: TGTGCCAGCAGCTCCAGACCCCCGGGACAGGGGGCAAGGTACGAGCAGTACTTC. Protein sequence: CASSSRPPGQGARYEQYF.

This clone occurred a few times. The V call is TRBV4-3, the J call TRBJ1-1, with D hard to call. Germline lookup yields CDR1 LGHNA and CDR2 YSLEER. CDR3 length: 14 residues. The V gene lost 1 base and the J gene lost 6 bases, with 12 bases spanning the gap. In DNA, the CDR3 is TGCGCCAGCAGCCAAGTAGTGGCGGTCGCTGAAGCTTTCTTT. This sequence encodes CASSQVVAVAEAFF.